This TCR beta chain came from a study of beta chain features in type 1 diabetes. The ends were cut back, 5 bases at V and 4 bases at J, with 14 bases in the middle. CDR1 is SGHVS and CDR2 is FNYEAQ in the germline V gene. This CDR3 has 14 amino acids. General observations from the study: TCRB CDR3 length was moderately but significantly reduced in all four CD4+ subsets of Type 1 diabetes patients. Any HLA type influence on TCRB rearrangement was left unresolved here.

As for this clone: Its antigen is still unknown.

The isolated RNA, all of it, was reverse transcribed, so expressed TCRB transcripts were what got sequenced. This table comes from immunoSEQ multiplex PCR, and its TCRdb copy is limited to in-frame clones, with some not included. The sample includes about 660,000 clones, more than 13% of them seen just once. The sample taken for sequencing was naive CD4+ T cells from blood. The sequence came from a man between 18 and 29 years old with type 1 diabetes. This sequence joins TRBV7-6 and TRBJ1-2; TRBD1 is a possible D gene (5 bases). The CDR3 DNA reads as TGTGCCAGCAGCCCGACGGGGACTGGCTATGGCTACACCTTC. This translates into CASSPTGTGYGYTF.